This is a list of T cell receptor beta chains from one sample in a study of T cells in Graves' hyperthyroidism and ophthalmopathy. TCRdb fed the multiplex PCR reads into MiXCR, producing one record per CDR3 protein. Seen here are about 380,000 distinct CDR3 sequences, roughly 18% observed once, and the top ten hold 35% to 45%. Sequenced: blood. Receptors were obtained from a man between 18 and 35 years old with Graves' ophthalmopathy. CDR3s leave out the opening cysteine and the closing phenylalanine or tryptophan. Rows give clone size only sometimes, using once, few, many, or a class for an expanded clone.

clone_size j_call v_call cdr3_aa
few TRBJ2-5 TRBV6-2/TRBV6-3 ASSYLRRYQETQY
many TRBJ2-1 TRBV29-1 SADQGNEQF
- TRBJ2-3 TRBV6-5 ASSFSGGDTDTQY
- TRBJ2-5 TRBV11-3 ASSLNTGIGETQY
- TRBJ1-3 TRBV4-1 ASPSPRPGGSSGNTIY
many TRBJ2-2 TRBV12-3/TRBV12-4 ASSYGGENTGELF
- TRBJ2-7 TRBV19 ASSNPGQGASYEQY
many TRBJ1-5 TRBV2 ASSEKQGLEPQH
many TRBJ2-1 TRBV12-3/TRBV12-4 ASSLTVAGGPYEQF
few TRBJ2-7 TRBV7-9 ASSLGGSGWDEQY
few TRBJ1-4 TRBV4-1 ASSQYRGDEKLF
- TRBJ2-6 TRBV28 ASMTASSGANVLT
few TRBJ1-5 TRBV7-4 ANRGTGATDSNQPQH
many TRBJ1-1 TRBV20-1 SVGGMNTEAF
- TRBJ1-5 TRBV19 ASSIAPGQRYSNQPQH
many TRBJ2-3 TRBV3-1 ASSPTRLVVTQY
many TRBJ2-1 TRBV11-1 ASSLRREVNEQF
few TRBJ2-7 TRBV14 ASSQTDPYEQY
many TRBJ1-1 TRBV3-1 ASSLTGETEAF
few TRBJ2-1 TRBV11-3 ASSLDQGTVLYNEQF
many TRBJ2-3 TRBV13 ASSDTSRQLQY
- TRBJ1-4 TRBV5-6 ASSLGRLKEKLF
few TRBJ1-3 TRBV3-1 ASSQAFGGGSSGNTIY
many TRBJ1-1 TRBV12-5 ASGLSTGLGTEAF
- TRBJ2-2 TRBV28 ASSLSSGGGTGELF
many TRBJ1-1 TRBV7-8 ASSFGTPGSEAF
many TRBJ1-4 TRBV2 ASNKRLSGRDEKLF
- TRBJ1-1 TRBV7-2 ASSLVRLRAF
- TRBJ1-2 TRBV9 ASSPTTGSANYGYT
- TRBJ2-3 TRBV6-4 ASSDAAGGSDTQY
many TRBJ1-1 TRBV20-1 SARGTMNTEAF